Below, 10 T cell receptor beta chains from the same sample are listed, as sequenced in a study of T-cell memory formation after mild COVID-19. In TCRdb, the 5' RACE reads were re-called with MiXCR into one record per CDR3 protein. The data show roughly 400,000 distinct CDR3 sequences, with roughly 15% seen just once and around a fifth held by the top ten. The specimen was PBMCs or a T cell subset sorted from them (not recorded which). All receptors come from a man aged 18 to 30 who had mild COVID-19 (a few samples of this study predate the infection). Cell type and time point are not known.

This rearrangement joins TRBV9 to TRBJ2-6; a weak D match, TRBD1 (5 bases). Germline V gives CDR1 SGDLS, CDR2 YYNGEE. V dropped 4 bases and J dropped 1 base, with 15 bases sitting between them. The CDR3 is 17 amino acids. DNA for the CDR3: TGTGCCAGCAGCCCCCAGGGTTTCCCATCTGGGGCCAACGTCCTGACTTTC. Translation: CASSPQGFPSGANVLTF.

This clonotype came up many times. The chain links TRBV5-1 to TRBJ2-1; D possibly corresponds to TRBD2 (6 bases). Looked up from germline, CDR1 is SGHRS and CDR2 is YFSETQ. V was clipped by 7 bases and J by 6 bases, with 11 bases between them. The CDR3 spans 12 residues. Written as DNA, the CDR3 is TGCGCCAGCTGTCTAGCGAGCAATGAGCAGTTCTTC. This translates into CASCLASNEQFF.

This clonotype was detected a few times. The rearrangement joins TRBV11-2 to TRBJ2-3, with D possibly TRBD1 on 5 matching bases. CDR3 length: 16 residues. Trimming shortened V by 8 bases and J by 0 bases, and 18 bases separated the two germline ends. From germline, CDR1 is SGHAT and CDR2 FQNNGV. This CDR3 is CASSQGASHSTDTQYF. The CDR3 nucleotides read TGTGCCAGCTCACAAGGGGCCTCCCACAGCACAGATACGCAGTATTTT. The full variable domain, with the rest looked up from reference TRBV11-2 and TRBJ2-3, is EAGVAQSPRYKIIEKRQSVAFWCNPISGHATLYWYQQILGQGPKLLIQFQNNGVVDDSQLPKDRFSAERLKGVDSTLKIQPAKLEDSAVYLCASSQGASHSTDTQYFGPGTRLTVL.

The chain joins TRBV7-2 to TRBJ1-1; no firm D call. V was shortened by 0 bases and J by 8 bases, with 10 bases between the two germline ends. Germline values: CDR1 SGHTA, CDR2 FQGNSA. The CDR3 is 13 residues long. CDR3 loop: CASSLASLGEAFF. As DNA, the CDR3 is TGTGCCAGCAGCTTAGCTTCGTTGGGGGAAGCTTTCTTT.

The table lists this clonotype with a few counts. The chain employs TRBV5-1 and TRBJ2-5; possibly TRBD1 for D (6 bases). The CDR3 sequence is 18 residues long. Trimming stripped 0 bases from V and 2 bases from J, with 20 bases between. Germline V gives CDR1 SGHRS, CDR2 YFSETQ. The CDR3 reads CASSLGVRWQRGQETQYF. In DNA, the CDR3 is TGCGCCAGCAGCTTGGGGGTGCGTTGGCAAAGGGGGCAAGAGACCCAGTACTTC.

The chain combines TRBV5-1 with TRBJ1-1; weak D call: TRBD1 (5 bases). Germline values: CDR1 SGHRS, CDR2 YFSETQ. The CDR3 spans 16 residues. Trimming left V 4 bases short and J 1 base short, with 17 bases between. The CDR3: CASSLSLTARNTEAFF. The CDR3 DNA sequence: TGCGCCAGCAGCCTGAGTCTGACAGCAAGGAACACTGAAGCTTTCTTT.

The genes are TRBV28 and TRBJ2-1; D uncertain. With 8 bases removed from V and 5 bases from J, the gap between germline ends came to 10 bases. Germline values: CDR1 MDHEN, CDR2 SYDVKM. The CDR3 sequence is 12 residues long. The CDR3 loop reads CASSPLNNEQFF. The CDR3 DNA sequence: TGTGCCAGCTCACCACTGAACAATGAGCAGTTCTTC.

In its sample, this clonotype was seen a few times. The rearrangement uses TRBV10-3 and TRBJ1-5; D is undetermined. CDR3 length equals 13 residues. V was cut by 10 bases and J by 4 bases, with 14 bases left in between. Per germline, CDR1 ENHRY and CDR2 SYGVKD. The CDR3 protein is CASREDMNQPQHF. Written as DNA, the CDR3 is TGTGCCAGCCGGGAGGATATGAATCAGCCCCAGCATTTT.

This clonotype was found a few times. The CDR3 nucleotides are TGTGCCAGCAGCTCGGAACGAACCCGCTCTGGGGCCAACGTCCTGACTTTC. It encodes CASSSERTRSGANVLTF. The rearrangement joins TRBV11-1 to TRBJ2-6; D is undetermined. CDR1 is SGHAT, CDR2 FQDESV, per germline (reference sequence). Trimming stripped 4 bases from V and 0 bases from J, with 13 bases between. The CDR3 runs to 17 residues.

The chain employs TRBV7-9 and TRBJ1-5; no firm D call. This CDR3 region has 15 residues. Per germline, CDR1 SEHNR and CDR2 FQNEAQ (reference sequence). V was shortened by 5 bases and J by 3 bases, with 14 bases between the two germline ends. The CDR3: CASSAGGRYNQPQHF. The DNA of the CDR3 is TGTGCCAGCAGCGCAGGAGGACGGTACAATCAGCCCCAGCATTTT.